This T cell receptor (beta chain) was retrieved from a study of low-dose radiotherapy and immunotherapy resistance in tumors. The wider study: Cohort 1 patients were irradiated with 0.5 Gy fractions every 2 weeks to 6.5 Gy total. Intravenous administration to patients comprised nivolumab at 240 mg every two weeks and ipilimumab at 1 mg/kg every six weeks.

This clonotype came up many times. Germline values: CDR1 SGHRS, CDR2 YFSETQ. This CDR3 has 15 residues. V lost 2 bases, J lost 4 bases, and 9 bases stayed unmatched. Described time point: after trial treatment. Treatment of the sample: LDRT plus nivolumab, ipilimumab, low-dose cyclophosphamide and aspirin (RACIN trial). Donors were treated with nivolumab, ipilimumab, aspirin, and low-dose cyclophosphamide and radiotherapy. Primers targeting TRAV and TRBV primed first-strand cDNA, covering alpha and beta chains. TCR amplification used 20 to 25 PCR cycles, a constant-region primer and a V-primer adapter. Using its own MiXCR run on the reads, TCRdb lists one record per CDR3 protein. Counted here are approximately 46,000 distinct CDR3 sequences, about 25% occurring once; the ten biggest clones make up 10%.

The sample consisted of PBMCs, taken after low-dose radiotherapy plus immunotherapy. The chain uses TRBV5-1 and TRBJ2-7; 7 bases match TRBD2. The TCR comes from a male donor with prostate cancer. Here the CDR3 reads CASSLIEGGPYEQYF. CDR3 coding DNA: TGCGCCAGCAGCTTAATTGAGGGAGGGCCGTACGAGCAGTACTTC.